Listed here are 24 T cell receptor beta chains from one sample, sequenced in a study of somatic mutations in cytotoxic T cells in rheumatoid arthritis. The table came from immunoSEQ multiplex PCR; TCRdb's copy has only in-frame clones and leaves some out. The data show under 20,000 clones, with 75% to 90% seen just once and around 7% held by the top ten. Sequenced sample: CD8+ T cells sorted from blood. These receptor sequences come from a woman aged 40 to 49 with rheumatoid arthritis.

This chain uses TRBV7-9 with TRBJ1-4; TRBD1 matches 7 bases. The CDR3 length is 11 residues. Germline V gene sequence: CDR1 SEHNR, CDR2 FQNEAQ (reference sequence). V shed 5 bases, J shed 13 bases, and the junction held 4 bases outside the gene matches. This CDR3 is CASSIGTVLFF. CDR3 DNA sequence: TGTGCCAGCAGCATCGGGACAGTACTGTTTTTT.

There are a few counts of this clone. The chain uses TRBV30 and TRBJ1-3, with 8 bases matching TRBD1. In germline, CDR1 is GTSNPN, CDR2 SVGIG (reference sequence). J was trimmed by 4 bases and V by 2 bases; bases with no gene match: 4. This CDR3 is built from 14 residues. For the CDR3, the DNA is TGTGCCTGGAGTAGACAGGGGCTGGGAAACACCATATATTTT. This sequence encodes CAWSRQGLGNTIYF.

V is TRBV4-2 and J is TRBJ2-5, with 14 bases that match TRBD2. CDR3 length: 17 residues. The germline V gene encodes CDR1 LGHNA and CDR2 YNFKEQ. The junction had 10 bases not matched to a gene; V was cut back by 1 base and J by 9 bases. The CDR3 sequence is CASSQGTSGGPFEAQYF. The CDR3 DNA reads as TGTGCCAGCAGCCAAGGGACTAGCGGGGGGCCCTTCGAGGCCCAGTACTTC.

This chain uses TRBV27 with TRBJ1-1; unclear D gene. Germline CDR1 is MNHEY and CDR2 is SMNVEV (reference sequence). Deletions cut 1 base from V and 1 base from J, with 7 bases between. The CDR3 sequence is 14 residues long. The CDR3 loop reads CASSLWSTNTEAFF. DNA for the CDR3: TGTGCCAGCAGTTTATGGAGTACGAACACTGAAGCTTTCTTT.

The genes are TRBV7-6 and TRBJ2-7; 12 nucleotides line up with TRBD1. The CDR3 spans 15 residues. CDR1 is SGHVS and CDR2 is FNYEAQ in the germline V gene. V trimming: 3 bases; J trimming: 6 bases; junction bases outside the gene matches: 6. For the CDR3, the DNA is TGTGCCAGCAGCTTTGGGACAGGGGGCTGGAGCGAGCAGTACTTC. Residues: CASSFGTGGWSEQYF.

This clone was observed once. The chain couples TRBV19 to TRBJ2-3; 8 bases agree with TRBD2. The CDR3 totals 14 residues. Germline values: CDR1 LNHDA, CDR2 SQIVND (reference sequence). After removal of 6 bases from V and 3 bases from J, the junction contained 5 bases not matched to a gene. CDR3 sequence (DNA): TGTGCCAGTAGGGGTAGCGGGGCGACAGATACGCAGTATTTT. Its protein product is CASRGSGATDTQYF.

In DNA form, the CDR3 reads TGTGCCAGCAATTTACAGGGGGTTGGCTACACCTTC. Encoded protein: CASNLQGVGYTF. The chain carries TRBV6-1 and TRBJ1-2; 8 bases match TRBD1. This CDR3 spans 12 amino acids. Trimming took 7 bases from V and 7 from J; bases not matched to a gene: 5. Germline values: CDR1 MNHNS, CDR2 SASEGT.

The CDR3 here is CASSFLDVGYGYTF. The CDR3 nucleotides are TGTGCCAGCAGTTTTCTAGACGTAGGCTATGGCTACACCTTC. The rearrangement joins TRBV27 to TRBJ1-2; D is uncertain. CDR3 length equals 14 residues. Germline CDR1 MNHEY, CDR2 SMNVEV (reference sequence). The V and J ends lost 3 bases and 4 bases respectively, with 12 bases between them.

The rearrangement joins TRBV6-1 to TRBJ2-7; possible D gene TRBD2, 6 bases. Per the germline V gene, CDR1 is MNHNS and CDR2 is SASEGT. CDR3 length equals 15 residues. V was clipped by 3 bases and J by 2 bases, with 14 bases between them. Here the CDR3 DNA reads TGTGCCAGCAGTGATTGGCGGGACGCCCCCTACGAGCAGTACTTC. Protein sequence: CASSDWRDAPYEQYF.

V gene TRBV29-1 combines with J gene TRBJ2-2, with a possible D match to TRBD1 (5 bases). Germline assignment: CDR1 SQVTM and CDR2 ANQGSEA. V dropped 5 bases and J dropped 5 bases, with 21 bases sitting between them. This CDR3 contains 16 residues. The chain's CDR3 is CSVIFLGARGTGELFF. CDR3 sequence (DNA): TGCAGCGTTATTTTTCTAGGTGCTAGGGGAACCGGGGAGCTGTTTTTT.

This clone was recorded only once. V usage is TRBV7-7 and J usage is TRBJ2-3; D perhaps matches TRBD1 (6 bases). The CDR3 loop spans 13 amino acids. Germline lookup yields CDR1 SSHAT and CDR2 FNYEAQ (reference sequence). The V end was cut by 5 bases, the J end by 4 bases, with 10 bases between. The DNA of the CDR3 is TGTGCCAGCAGCGGGTCAGGGGCAGATACGCAGTATTTT. As protein: CASSGSGADTQYF.

The V and J genes are TRBV27 and TRBJ2-2; possibly TRBD2 for D (5 bases). Trimming cost V 6 bases and J 1 base, with 6 bases left between them. This CDR3 is built from 13 residues. The germline CDR1 and CDR2 sequences are MNHEY and SMNVEV (reference sequence). CDR3 coding DNA: TGTGCCAGCAGACTAGAGAACACCGGGGAGCTGTTTTTT. Protein product: CASRLENTGELFF.

This clone was seen just once. J is TRBJ1-2 and V is TRBV19, with TRBD1 matching over 7 bases. Germline values: CDR1 LNHDA, CDR2 SQIVND (reference sequence). The CDR3 has 14 residues. Germline trimming cut 9 bases from V and 3 bases from J; bases unmatched to any gene: 10. CDR3 amino acids: CASQKPGQYYGYTF. CDR3 DNA: TGTGCCAGCCAAAAACCGGGACAGTACTATGGCTACACCTTC.

The chain recombines TRBV7-9 with TRBJ2-1, with D unresolved. CDR1 SEHNR and CDR2 FQNEAQ come from the germline V gene (reference sequence). The CDR3 is 12 amino acids. Trimming left V 0 bases short and J 8 bases short, with 5 bases between. The CDR3 here is CASSLARDEQFF. In nucleotides, the CDR3 is TGTGCCAGCAGCTTAGCGAGAGATGAGCAGTTCTTC. Filled out from reference TRBV7-9 and TRBJ2-1, the complete variable domain reads DTGVSQNPRHKITKRGQNVTFRCDPISEHNRLYWYRQTLGQGPEFLTYFQNEAQLEKSRLLSDRFSAERPKGSFSTLEIQRTEQGDSAMYLCASSLARDEQFFGPGTRLTVL.

The chain joins TRBV19 to TRBJ2-7; 12 nucleotides agree with TRBD1. The trim removed 4 bases at V and 3 bases at J, leaving 7 bases unmatched. Per germline, CDR1 LNHDA and CDR2 SQIVND (reference sequence). The CDR3 spans 16 residues. The CDR3 here is CASSTTGTGGFYEQYF. CDR3 bases: TGTGCCAGTAGTACAACCGGGACAGGGGGCTTCTACGAGCAGTACTTC.

The J gene is TRBJ2-7, the V gene TRBV11-2; perhaps TRBD1 as D (5 bases). Germline CDR1 and CDR2: SGHAT and FQNNGV. The CDR3 runs 14 residues. V was cut by 1 base and J by 3 bases, with 10 bases left in between. The CDR3 DNA reads as TGTGCCAGCAGCTTAGGTTCAGGGCACTACGAGCAGTACTTC. Protein sequence: CASSLGSGHYEQYF.

J is TRBJ2-5 and V is TRBV4-1; TRBD1 is a possible D gene (6 bases). The J call may be wrong; the DNA end is better matched by TRBJ2-7. CDR1 and CDR2 (germline): MGHRA, YSYEKL. CDR3 length: 13 amino acids. CDR3 sequence: CASSQGGLNEQYF. CDR3 nucleotide sequence: TGCGCCAGCAGCCAAGGGGGGCTAAACGAGCAGTACTTC.

The chain joins TRBV6-5 to TRBJ1-1; TRBD1 matches at 9 bases. There are 14 residues in the CDR3. V was clipped by 6 bases and J by 2 bases; unmatched bases: 4. Germline CDR1 is MNHEY and CDR2 is SVGAGI. The CDR3 coding sequence is TGTGCCAGCAGACTGACAGGGGGTAACACTGAAGCTTTCTTT. It is translated as CASRLTGGNTEAFF.

Worth noting for this clone: The same CDR3 can be traced to other DNA sequences in this sample. The rearrangement uses TRBV27 and TRBJ2-7, with a tentative D call TRBD1 (6 bases). V was trimmed by 2 bases and J by 2 bases, leaving 7 bases between them. The CDR3 covers 13 residues. Germline V CDR1 and CDR2: MNHEY, SMNVEV (reference sequence). Here the CDR3 reads CASSLGQTYEQYF. CDR3 DNA sequence: TGTGCCAGCAGTTTAGGACAGACCTACGAGCAGTACTTC.

The chain links TRBV7-2 to TRBJ2-7, with 7 bases matching TRBD2. Germline CDR1 is SGHTA and CDR2 is FQGNSA. This CDR3 contains 15 residues. The J segment lost 1 base and the V segment lost 5 bases, leaving 8 bases of the junction unmatched. CDR3 DNA sequence: TGTGCCAGCAGCCCAATAGGCGGGAGTTCCTACGAGCAGTACTTC. Translated: CASSPIGGSSYEQYF.

The chain recombines TRBV7-6 with TRBJ2-1; a weak D match, TRBD2 (5 bases). CDR1 SGHVS and CDR2 FNYEAQ come from the germline V gene. The CDR3 length is 18 residues. The V and J ends lost 0 bases and 4 bases respectively, with 19 bases between them. CDR3 region: CASSLAPSGGPAYNEQFF. The DNA of the CDR3 is TGTGCCAGCAGCTTAGCTCCCTCTGGCGGGCCAGCTTACAATGAGCAGTTCTTC. The full variable domain, with the rest looked up from reference TRBV7-6 and TRBJ2-1, is GAGVSQSPRYKVTKRGQDVALRCDPISGHVSLYWYRQALGQGPEFLTYFNYEAQQDKSGLPNDRFSAERPEGSISTLTIQRTEQRDSAMYRCASSLAPSGGPAYNEQFFGPGTRLTVL.

This sequence joins TRBV7-9 and TRBJ2-7, with TRBD1 identical over 7 bases. The ends lost 7 bases at V and 2 bases at J; junction bases unmatched: 5. Germline V gene lookup returns CDR1 SEHNR and CDR2 FQNEAQ (reference sequence). There are 13 residues in the CDR3. CDR3 coding DNA: TGTGCCAGCACCCGGGACAGTACCTACGAGCAGTACTTC. This codes for CASTRDSTYEQYF.

In its sample, this clone was seen once. V is TRBV27 and J is TRBJ1-2, with TRBD1 matching 8 bases. Germline trimming cut 3 bases from V and 5 bases from J; bases unmatched to any gene: 2. The CDR3 spans 13 residues. Germline V CDR1 and CDR2: MNHEY, SMNVEV (reference sequence). The CDR3 DNA follows: TGTGCCAGCAGTTTCGGACAGGGTTATGGCTACACCTTC. This gives the protein CASSFGQGYGYTF.

The chain combines TRBV7-3 with TRBJ2-5; D perhaps matches TRBD1 (5 bases). The J call is in doubt because the DNA end fits TRBJ2-7 better. The V gene's germline CDR1 is SGHTA and CDR2 FQGTGA. The CDR3 spans 13 residues. The CDR3 sequence: CASSLTRDYEQYF. Written as DNA, the CDR3 is TGTGCCAGCAGCTTAACCAGGGACTACGAGCAGTACTTC.